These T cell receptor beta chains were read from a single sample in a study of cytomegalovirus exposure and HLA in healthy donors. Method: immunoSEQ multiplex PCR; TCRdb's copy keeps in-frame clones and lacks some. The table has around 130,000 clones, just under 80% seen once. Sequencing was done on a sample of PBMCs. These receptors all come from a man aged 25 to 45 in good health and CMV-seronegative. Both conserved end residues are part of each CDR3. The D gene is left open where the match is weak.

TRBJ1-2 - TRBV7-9 CASSFMDLGGDYGYTF
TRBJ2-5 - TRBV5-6 CASSLAKGAGETQYF
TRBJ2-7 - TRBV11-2 CASSLGTPYYEQYF
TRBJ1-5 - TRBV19 CATKPDYDSNQPQHF
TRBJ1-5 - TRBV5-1 CASSLQGDQPQHF
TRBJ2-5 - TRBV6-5 CASSYSLGMTQYF
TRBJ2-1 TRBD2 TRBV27 CASSFSGRAVEQFF
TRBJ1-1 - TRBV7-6 CASSPEVGTEAFF
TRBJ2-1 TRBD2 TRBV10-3 CAISRLAGSYNEQFF
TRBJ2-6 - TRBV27 CASRPAGVGANVLTF